This T cell receptor beta chain was profiled in a study of T-cell memory formation after mild COVID-19. The overall study: Across donors, TCR clusters were largely donor specific.

The CDR3 totals 15 residues. Trimming cost V 0 bases and J 4 bases, with 12 bases left between them. Looked up from germline, CDR1 is SGHNT and CDR2 is YYREEE (reference sequence). A few counts support this clonotype. TCRdb independently ran MiXCR on the 5' RACE reads; one entry per CDR3 protein. The data show around 300,000 distinct CDR3 sequences, roughly 21% seen once. Sequenced sample: PBMCs or a T cell subset sorted from them (not recorded which). The J gene is TRBJ2-3, the V gene TRBV5-4; D is unclear. The receptor comes from a man between 18 and 35 years old who had mild COVID-19 (a few samples of this study predate the infection). Cell type and time point are not known. The CDR3 DNA reads as TGTGCCAGCAGCTTGGTCGGAGCGCGCTCAGATACGCAGTATTTT. Its translation: CASSLVGARSDTQYF.